One sample yielded the 15 T cell receptor beta chains listed below, sequenced in a study of CD8 T cells in ankylosing spondylitis. One entry per CDR3 protein results from TCRdb running MiXCR on the 5' RACE reads. The sample gives approximately 100,000 distinct CDR3 sequences, around 24% of which show up once; roughly an eighth is in the top ten. Sequenced: synovial fluid, either unsorted or a sorted T cell fraction (not recorded which). The receptors were sampled from a male donor with ankylosing spondylitis.

This clonotype was counted between two and nine times. The chain couples TRBV20-1 to TRBJ2-3, with D possibly TRBD1 on 5 matching bases. The CDR3 is made up of 15 amino acids. V lost 6 bases and J 4 bases, leaving 20 bases between the germline ends. Germline V gene data show CDR1 as DFQATT and CDR2 as SNEGSKA (reference sequence). The CDR3 here is CSAPGRVSLPDTQYF. The CDR3 DNA reads TGCAGTGCGCCCGGCAGGGTTTCGCTCCCAGATACGCAGTATTTT.

This clonotype was detected once. The chain recombines TRBV5-4 with TRBJ2-3; the match to TRBD1 covers 12 bases. Germline CDR1 reads SGHNT; CDR2 reads YYREEE (reference sequence). The J segment lost 5 bases and the V segment lost 4 bases, leaving 2 bases of the junction unmatched. This CDR3 has 14 residues. This chain's CDR3 is CASSRDRGQDTQYF. The DNA of the CDR3 is TGTGCCAGCAGCCGGGACAGGGGGCAAGATACGCAGTATTTT.

This clonotype turned up a few times. The J gene is TRBJ2-3, the V gene TRBV20-1; the match to TRBD2 covers 8 bases. Unmatched junction bases numbered 2, after V lost 2 bases and J lost 1 base. CDR1 and CDR2 from the germline V gene are DFQATT and SNEGSKA (reference sequence). The CDR3 consists of 14 residues. CDR3 loop: CSARHSGGTDTQYF. CDR3 coding DNA: TGCAGTGCTAGACATAGCGGGGGCACAGATACGCAGTATTTT.

The rearrangement uses TRBV27 and TRBJ1-1; D might be TRBD1 (5 bases). CDR3 length: 14 amino acids. Between the trimmed V and J ends, which lost 5 bases and 1 base, there was a span of 11 bases. Germline-derived CDR1 and CDR2 are MNHEY and SMNVEV (reference sequence). For the CDR3, the DNA is TGTGCCAGCAGTCCATTGACAGAGAACACTGAAGCTTTCTTT. This encodes CASSPLTENTEAFF.

This chain uses TRBV5-5 with TRBJ1-3; 9 bases align to TRBD1. The germline V gene has CDR1 SGHKS and CDR2 YYEKEE (reference sequence). Trimming cost V 3 bases and J 0 bases; bases outside gene matches: 7. This CDR3 comprises 17 residues. CDR3 DNA: TGTGCCAGCAGCTGGCAACAGGGGGCCTACTCTGGAAACACCATATATTTT. Translation gives CASSWQQGAYSGNTIYF.

In this sample, this clonotype turned up a few times. The CDR3 loop is CASSQDRNEKLFF. The DNA for the CDR3 is TGTGCCAGCAGCCAGGACAGGAATGAAAAACTGTTTTTT. The chain combines TRBV11-2 with TRBJ1-4, with 7 bases matching TRBD1. CDR1 and CDR2 from the germline V gene are SGHAT and FQNNGV. This CDR3 has 13 residues. Trimming took 5 bases from V and 5 from J; bases not matched to a gene: 2.

The rearrangement joins TRBV21-1 to TRBJ2-7; the listed D gene, TRBD1, was not tested against the DNA. TRBV21-1 is recorded as a pseudogene. The CDR3 loop spans 14 amino acids. CDR3 nucleotide sequence: TGTGCCAGCAGCGGCCGGGACAGGGGGGACGAGCAGTACGTC. Translating it yields CASSGRDRGDEQYV.

This rearrangement joins TRBV12-3 or TRBV12-4 to TRBJ2-7; D gene unclear. V was clipped by 3 bases and J by 0 bases, with 9 bases between them. This CDR3 comprises 14 residues. In nucleotides, the CDR3 is TGTGCCAGCAGTTTCGGGCGCCTCTCCTACGAGCAGTACTTC. Translated: CASSFGRLSYEQYF.

This clonotype was detected only a few times. This rearrangement joins TRBV5-1 to TRBJ2-2; 8 bases line up with TRBD1. The CDR3 is 15 residues long. Germline V gene sequence: CDR1 SGHRS, CDR2 YFSETQ. The junction had 4 bases not matched to a gene; V was cut back by 5 bases and J by 1 base. CDR3 region: CASSIQGGNTGELFF. For the CDR3, the DNA is TGCGCCAGCAGTATACAGGGGGGGAACACCGGGGAGCTGTTTTTT.

Only a few counts were recorded for this clonotype. The chain combines TRBV7-9 with TRBJ2-5, with a weak D call TRBD2 (6 bases). This CDR3 is 14 amino acids long. Trimming cost V 3 bases and J 4 bases, with 12 bases left between them. Germline V lookup: CDR1 SEHNR, CDR2 FQNEAQ (reference sequence). The CDR3 DNA is TGTGCCAGCAGCTTGGACGGGAGACCAGAGACCCAGTACTTC. Encoded protein: CASSLDGRPETQYF.

This clonotype appeared a few times. This sequence joins TRBV29-1 and TRBJ1-3; 11 positions agree with TRBD1. The CDR3 totals 15 residues. V gave up 6 bases and J gave up 0 bases; unmatched junction bases: 4. CDR1 and CDR2 from the germline V gene are SQVTM and ANQGSEA. The CDR3 here is CSVQGTGGSGNTIYF. The CDR3 DNA reads TGCAGCGTGCAGGGGACAGGGGGCTCTGGAAACACCATATATTTT.

This chain joins TRBV10-3 and TRBJ2-1; D is possibly TRBD2 (5 bases). The CDR3 is made up of 11 amino acids. The germline gives CDR1 ENHRY, CDR2 SYGVKD. Trimming removed 4 bases from V and 8 bases from J, with 6 bases in between. The CDR3 region is CAISGGDEQFF. CDR3 bases: TGTGCCATCAGTGGGGGAGATGAGCAGTTCTTC.

This clonotype was recorded at least ten times. The V call is TRBV11-2, the J call TRBJ2-2, with 9 bases lining up with TRBD2. V shed 0 bases, J shed 5 bases, and the junction held 7 bases outside the gene matches. This CDR3 is built from 17 residues. CDR1 and CDR2 from the germline V gene are SGHAT and FQNNGV. The CDR3 region has the DNA TGTGCCAGCAGCTTAGATAGGCTAGCGGGACGTACCGGGGAGCTGTTTTTT. Translating it yields CASSLDRLAGRTGELFF.

The rearrangement uses TRBV29-1 and TRBJ2-1; 9 positions agree with TRBD1. Germline V gene lookup returns CDR1 SQVTM and CDR2 ANQGSEA. There are 18 residues in the CDR3. With V trimmed by 3 bases and J by 3 bases, 15 bases remained unmatched. The CDR3 loop is CSVDPTGQGPILYNEQFF. For the CDR3, the DNA is TGCAGCGTTGATCCGACGGGACAGGGTCCTATCCTCTACAATGAGCAGTTCTTC.

This clonotype was seen at least ten times. The genes are TRBV24-1 and TRBJ2-1, with 10 positions matching TRBD2. Germline V gene data show CDR1 as KGHDR and CDR2 as SFDVKD. The CDR3 length is 16 residues. With V trimmed by 3 bases and J by 4 bases, 5 bases remained unmatched. For the CDR3, the DNA is TGTGCCACCAGTGATCTAGCGGGAGCTCCATACAATGAGCAGTTCTTC. This gives the protein CATSDLAGAPYNEQFF.